The 29 T cell receptor beta chains below all came from one sample that was sequenced in a study of blood T cell repertoires in COVID-19. TCRdb's table, derived via immunoSEQ multiplex PCR, lists solely in-frame clones and lacks some. Of around 120,000 clones in the sample, around 87% are singletons; the top ten hold just under 30%. Sequencing was performed on peripheral blood. These receptors were obtained from a woman in her 70s with acute or convalescent COVID-19.

This clone turned up a few times. V usage is TRBV20-1 and J usage is TRBJ2-7, with a possible D match to TRBD2 (5 bases). The CDR3 has 11 amino acids. The V end lost 6 bases, the J end lost 9 bases, and 15 bases lay between the germline ends. Per germline, CDR1 DFQATT and CDR2 SNEGSKA (reference sequence). The DNA of the CDR3 is TGCAGTGCCACTCGGGGTTTCGCGCAGTACTTC. Translating it yields CSATRGFAQYF.

This CDR3 is CASSRRDNPYEQYF. CDR3 sequence (DNA): TGTGCCAGTAGTCGCCGGGACAATCCCTACGAGCAGTACTTC. The gene calls are TRBV19 and TRBJ2-7, with D maybe TRBD1 (6 bases). The CDR3 runs 14 residues. The V gene's germline CDR1 is LNHDA and CDR2 SQIVND (reference sequence). Trimming cost V 5 bases and J 2 bases, with 13 bases left between them.

This clone was detected once. The CDR3 region has the DNA TGTGCCAGCACCCTACAGGGGGTTTGGGGCTACACCTTC. Translated, it gives CASTLQGVWGYTF. The genes are TRBV28 and TRBJ1-2; 8 nucleotides align to TRBD1. CDR1 and CDR2 from the germline V gene are MDHEN and SYDVKM. This CDR3 spans 13 amino acids. V shed 7 bases and J 8 bases; nucleotides not matched to a gene: 9.

In its sample, this clone was seen a few times. Other DNA sequences in the same sample also yield this CDR3. The chain has TRBV3-1 (or the pseudogene TRBV3-2) and TRBJ1-1, with a possible D match to TRBD1 (6 bases). The CDR3 has 14 residues. Germline V lookup: CDR1 LGHDT, CDR2 YNNKEL (reference sequence). V lost 0 bases to trimming and J lost 4 bases, with 9 bases between them. This CDR3 is CASSQEGRGTEAFF. The DNA for the CDR3 is TGTGCCAGCAGCCAAGAGGGCAGGGGCACTGAAGCTTTCTTT.

The chain has TRBV5-5 and TRBJ2-2; weak D call: TRBD1 (5 bases). Germline CDR1 SGHKS, CDR2 YYEKEE (reference sequence). This CDR3 spans 14 amino acids. V was clipped by 3 bases and J by 6 bases, with 12 bases between them. The CDR3 sequence is CASSWAQGSGELFF. The CDR3, as DNA: TGTGCCAGCAGCTGGGCCCAGGGATCCGGGGAGCTGTTTTTT.

CDR3 coding DNA: TGTGCCAGCAGTTTATTGAGAGGGGAGGGTCAGCCCCAGCATTTT. As protein: CASSLLRGEGQPQHF. The V gene is TRBV28, the J gene TRBJ1-5; weak D call: TRBD1 (5 bases). Germline CDR1 and CDR2: MDHEN and SYDVKM. V was shortened by 1 base and J by 6 bases, with 13 bases between the two germline ends. There are 15 residues in the CDR3.

The J gene is TRBJ1-5, the V gene TRBV11-2; a weak D match, TRBD1 (6 bases). The V end lost 5 bases, the J end lost 6 bases, and 17 bases lay between the germline ends. The CDR3 is 15 amino acids. Germline CDR1 SGHAT, CDR2 FQNNGV. The CDR3 sequence: CASSPNSGVGQPQHF. DNA of the CDR3: TGTGCCAGCAGCCCCAACTCAGGGGTGGGTCAGCCCCAGCATTTT.

The rearrangement joins TRBV27 to TRBJ2-4, with 10 bases aligning to TRBD2. This CDR3 spans 17 amino acids. Per the germline V gene, CDR1 is MNHEY and CDR2 is SMNVEV (reference sequence). After removal of 7 bases from V and 1 base from J, the junction contained 10 bases not matched to a gene. For the CDR3, the DNA is TGTGCCAGCACCAGCGGGGGGGCCCCCTCGGCCAAAAACATTCAGTACTTC. It translates to CASTSGGAPSAKNIQYF.

This clone was recorded once. The gene calls are TRBV24-1 and TRBJ2-5, with 12 bases fitting TRBD2. With V trimmed by 2 bases and J by 5 bases, 8 bases remained unmatched. Looked up from germline, CDR1 is KGHDR and CDR2 is SFDVKD. This CDR3 is 17 amino acids long. CDR3: CATSDSFWTSGTETQYF. DNA of the CDR3: TGTGCCACCAGTGATTCGTTTTGGACTAGCGGGACGGAGACCCAGTACTTC.

CDR3 sequence reads: CASSARTVNEQFF. The DNA for the CDR3 is TGTGCCAGCAGCGCCCGGACAGTCAATGAGCAGTTCTTC. The chain has TRBV7-9 and TRBJ2-1; maybe TRBD1 (6 bases). V lost 5 bases and J lost 6, with 11 bases in between. This CDR3 is built from 13 residues. From germline, CDR1 is SEHNR and CDR2 FQNEAQ (reference sequence).

The chain is built from TRBV11-2 and TRBJ1-6; D is perhaps TRBD1 (6 bases). Germline-derived CDR1 and CDR2 are SGHAT and FQNNGV. Trimming shortened V by 4 bases and J by 10 bases, and 20 bases separated the two germline ends. This CDR3 comprises 16 residues. CDR3 loop: CASSSYRDNTGSPLHF. For the CDR3, the DNA is TGTGCCAGCAGCTCCTACCGGGACAACACAGGGTCACCCCTCCACTTT.

The rearrangement joins TRBV10-3 to TRBJ1-2; tentative D call: TRBD1 (5 bases). V lost 11 bases and J 2 bases, leaving 15 bases between the germline ends. The CDR3 extends over 13 amino acids. CDR1 and CDR2 from the germline V gene are ENHRY and SYGVKD. The CDR3 protein is CASKTAGNYGYTF. The CDR3 nucleotides are TGTGCCTCGAAAACGGCAGGGAACTATGGCTACACCTTC.

CDR3 loop: CASSVQGQDNQPQHF. In nucleotides, the CDR3 is TGTGCCAGCAGTGTGCAGGGTCAGGACAATCAGCCCCAGCATTTT. The chain has TRBV2 and TRBJ1-5, with D possibly being TRBD1 (5 bases). This CDR3 is 15 amino acids long. Per the germline V gene, CDR1 is SNHLY and CDR2 is FYNNEI. Trimming stripped 4 bases from V and 3 bases from J, with 13 bases between.

The chain is built from TRBV12-5 and TRBJ2-3, with D possibly being TRBD2 (5 bases). The CDR3 has 17 residues. V was pared by 5 bases and J by 3 bases, with 21 bases between. CDR1 and CDR2 (germline): LGHNT, FRNRAP. The CDR3 DNA is TGTGCTAGTGGTCCCCTCGGGGTCAGGAGCTTTACAGATACGCAGTATTTT. This sequence encodes CASGPLGVRSFTDTQYF.

This clone was recorded once. The chain recombines TRBV6-6 with TRBJ1-1; D remains unclear. Germline values: CDR1 MNHNY, CDR2 SVGAGI (reference sequence). Trimming took off 5 bases at V and 4 bases at J, with 11 bases between the two ends. This CDR3 contains 13 residues. DNA of the CDR3: TGTGCCAGCAGTACCAGTTCCCCCACTGAAGCTTTCTTT. Translating gives CASSTSSPTEAFF.

CDR3 in amino acids: CSARGRDTSPGSPLHF. The CDR3 DNA sequence: TGCAGCGCAAGGGGCAGGGACACCAGCCCTGGGTCACCCCTCCACTTT. This sequence joins TRBV29-1 and TRBJ1-6, with TRBD1 as a possible D gene (6 bases). Germline V gives CDR1 SQVTM, CDR2 ANQGSEA. The V end lost 7 bases, the J end lost 10 bases, and 26 bases lay between the germline ends. This CDR3 has 16 residues.

The chain combines TRBV29-1 with TRBJ1-1; possible D gene TRBD1, 5 bases. Per germline, CDR1 SQVTM and CDR2 ANQGSEA. V was shortened by 4 bases and J by 7 bases, with 16 bases between the two germline ends. The CDR3 sequence is 13 residues long. The CDR3 reads CSVVGQGGLEAFF. For the CDR3, the DNA is TGCAGCGTTGTAGGGCAGGGAGGACTTGAAGCTTTCTTT.

The V call is TRBV4-1, the J call TRBJ2-1; perhaps TRBD2 as D (5 bases). Trimming removed 4 bases at V and 8 bases at J, with 12 bases between. The CDR3 consists of 13 residues. Germline lookup yields CDR1 MGHRA and CDR2 YSYEKL. CDR3 loop: CASSPLSGYEQFF. CDR3 DNA: TGCGCCAGCAGCCCCCTGAGCGGCTATGAGCAGTTCTTC.

This chain connects TRBV28 to TRBJ1-5; D unresolved. CDR1 is MDHEN and CDR2 is SYDVKM in the germline V gene. Deletions cut 7 bases from V and 3 bases from J, with 25 bases between. CDR3 length: 18 residues. The CDR3 DNA is TGTGCCAGCACCAAAGACGGGAGGTTTAGTCTCATCAATCAGCCCCAGCATTTT. It translates to CASTKDGRFSLINQPQHF.

This sequence joins TRBV3-1 (or the pseudogene TRBV3-2) and TRBJ2-7, with 12 bases identical to TRBD2. This CDR3 is built from 16 residues. Germline V gene data show CDR1 as LGHDT and CDR2 as YNNKEL (reference sequence). Trimming took 4 bases from V and 4 from J; bases not matched to a gene: 8. The CDR3 here is CASSPSAGLAGYEQYF. The CDR3 DNA follows: TGTGCCAGCAGCCCATCAGCGGGACTAGCGGGTTACGAGCAGTACTTC.

This sequence joins TRBV5-4 and TRBJ2-3; D perhaps matches TRBD2 (5 bases). Germline V gives CDR1 SGHNT, CDR2 YYREEE (reference sequence). V was pared by 0 bases and J by 1 base, with 9 bases between. There are 15 residues in the CDR3. CDR3 nucleotides: TGTGCCAGCAGCTTGGCCGGGGTTCGCACAGATACGCAGTATTTT. Protein sequence: CASSLAGVRTDTQYF.

The table lists this clone with a count of one. The gene calls are TRBV6-2 or TRBV6-3 and TRBJ2-2; D may be TRBD1 (6 bases). This CDR3 has 13 amino acids. V was pared by 8 bases and J by 4 bases, with 11 bases between. Germline CDR1 MNHEY, CDR2 SVGEGT. The chain's CDR3 is CASCWGLTGELFF. The CDR3 nucleotides read TGTGCCAGCTGTTGGGGGCTCACCGGGGAGCTGTTTTTT.

CDR3: CASSLGTGGNTEAFF. The CDR3, as DNA: TGCGCCAGCAGCTTGGGGACAGGGGGGAACACTGAAGCTTTCTTT. The chain combines TRBV5-1 with TRBJ1-1; 10 bases agree with TRBD1. Looked up from germline, CDR1 is SGHRS and CDR2 is YFSETQ. The CDR3 is 15 amino acids. V lost 0 bases, J lost 1 base, and 0 bases stayed unmatched. Based on the CDR3 plus reference TRBV5-1 and TRBJ1-1, the full variable domain is KAGVTQTPRYLIKTRGQQVTLSCSPISGHRSVSWYQQTPGQGLQFLFEYFSETQRNKGNFPGRFSGRQFSNSRSEMNVSTLELGDSALYLCASSLGTGGNTEAFFGQGTRLTVV.

In this sample, this clone turned up a few times. CDR3 in DNA: TGTGCCAGCAGCTTAGTACAGATGAACACTGAAGCTTTCTTT. Protein: CASSLVQMNTEAFF. The chain combines TRBV11-2 with TRBJ1-1; D gene unclear. This CDR3 contains 14 residues. Trimming removed 1 base at V and 0 bases at J, with 6 bases between. Germline V gene sequence: CDR1 SGHAT, CDR2 FQNNGV.

V usage is TRBV19 and J usage is TRBJ2-6, with D maybe TRBD2 (5 bases). CDR1 is LNHDA and CDR2 is SQIVND in the germline V gene (reference sequence). The CDR3 runs to 14 residues. Trimming left V 9 bases short and J 3 bases short, with 12 bases between. CDR3 coding DNA: TGTGCCAGCCGACTGGGAGTTGGGGCCAACGTCCTGACTTTC. Residues: CASRLGVGANVLTF.

Comments on this clone: A read error may produce the germline difference seen at one junction end. The chain is built from TRBV20-1 and TRBJ1-2; possible D gene TRBD1, 5 bases. The germline gives CDR1 DFQATT, CDR2 SNEGSKA (reference sequence). The CDR3 runs 11 residues. The CDR3 DNA follows: TGCAGTGCTAGAGATCTTAGACAGATCCCCTTC. It yields the protein CSARDLRQIPF.

This chain joins TRBV28 and TRBJ1-4; weak D call: TRBD1 (6 bases). The CDR3 covers 13 residues. Trimming left V 5 bases short and J 11 bases short, with 15 bases between. Germline values: CDR1 MDHEN, CDR2 SYDVKM. CDR3 sequence reads: CASSPQGPRKLFF. The CDR3 DNA reads as TGTGCCAGCAGTCCACAGGGACCCCGGAAACTGTTTTTT.

V is TRBV24-1 and J is TRBJ2-3, with 9 bases that match TRBD1. CDR1 and CDR2 from the germline V gene are KGHDR and SFDVKD. V trimming: 3 bases; J trimming: 3 bases; junction bases outside the gene matches: 12. The CDR3 runs to 18 residues. The CDR3 nucleotides are TGTGCCACCAGTGATGCGCCGGGACAGGGATTTAGGACAGATACGCAGTATTTT. This encodes CATSDAPGQGFRTDTQYF.

This rearrangement joins TRBV5-4 to TRBJ2-5, with TRBD2 as a possible D gene (6 bases). The germline V gene encodes CDR1 SGHNT and CDR2 YYREEE (reference sequence). CDR3 length: 14 residues. V lost 2 bases to trimming and J lost 3 bases, with 11 bases between them. The CDR3 spells CASSFFGGEETQYF. Here the CDR3 DNA reads TGTGCCAGCAGCTTCTTTGGAGGGGAAGAGACCCAGTACTTC.